A single sample is the source of the 17 T cell receptor beta chains below, sequenced in a study of T cell responses to AZD1222 COVID-19 vaccine. Clones were read by immunoSEQ multiplex PCR, and TCRdb kept only the in-frame ones, dropping some. This table has fewer than 90,000 clones, around nine tenths appearing once. This specimen consisted of peripheral blood, obtained 28 days after the second AZD1222 dose. These receptors were obtained from an adult who received the AZD1222 COVID-19 vaccine.

This clone was observed a single time. This chain uses TRBV5-1 with TRBJ2-4; D remains ambiguous. The CDR3 runs 16 residues. Germline V lookup: CDR1 SGHRS, CDR2 YFSETQ. Trimming removed 0 bases at V and 1 base at J, with 11 bases between. The CDR3, as DNA: TGCGCCAGCAGCTTGGTCGGCGGTCGCGCCAAAAACATTCAGTACTTC. Translation: CASSLVGGRAKNIQYF. The full variable domain, rest sourced from reference TRBV5-1 and TRBJ2-4, is KAGVTQTPRYLIKTRGQQVTLSCSPISGHRSVSWYQQTPGQGLQFLFEYFSETQRNKGNFPGRFSGRQFSNSRSEMNVSTLELGDSALYLCASSLVGGRAKNIQYFGAGTRLSVL.

V usage is TRBV2 and J usage is TRBJ1-2; D is uncertain. Germline CDR1 is SNHLY and CDR2 is FYNNEI. CDR3 length: 15 amino acids. The V end was cut by 0 bases, the J end by 4 bases, with 12 bases between. CDR3 sequence reads: CASSEAPGSGYGYTF. CDR3 nucleotides: TGTGCCAGCAGTGAAGCCCCTGGGTCGGGCTATGGCTACACCTTC.

This clone has only one observation. The chain joins TRBV6-1 to TRBJ1-6; no firm D call. Trimming took 1 base from V and 2 from J, leaving 6 bases between them. This CDR3 is 15 amino acids long. The germline gives CDR1 MNHNS, CDR2 SASEGT. The CDR3 loop is CASSEVGTYNSPLHF. The CDR3 nucleotides are TGTGCCAGCAGTGAAGTTGGGACCTATAATTCACCCCTCCACTTT.

V gene TRBV18 combines with J gene TRBJ1-4; D is unclear. The CDR3 runs 15 residues. The V end lost 6 bases, the J end lost 0 bases, and 11 bases lay between the germline ends. Germline CDR1 and CDR2: KGHSH and LQKENI. CDR3 protein: CASSYSGATNEKLFF. CDR3 DNA: TGTGCCAGCTCGTATTCAGGTGCAACTAATGAAAAACTGTTTTTT.

The chain carries TRBV3-1 (or the pseudogene TRBV3-2) and TRBJ1-1; D ambiguous. Germline loops: CDR1 LGHDT, CDR2 YNNKEL (reference sequence). This CDR3 contains 14 residues. Trimming took 4 bases from V and 3 from J, leaving 12 bases between them. CDR3 bases: TGTGCCAGCAGCCCGGGGTTCGGGGACACTGAAGCTTTCTTT. Amino acid sequence: CASSPGFGDTEAFF.

The CDR3 sequence: CASSSQDGNTEAFF. CDR3 nucleotides: TGTGCCAGCAGTTCCCAGGACGGGAACACTGAAGCTTTCTTT. The chain combines TRBV6-5 with TRBJ1-1; D gene unclear. The CDR3 consists of 14 residues. V dropped 4 bases and J dropped 1 base, with 10 bases sitting between them. Germline V lookup: CDR1 MNHEY, CDR2 SVGAGI.

CDR3 DNA sequence: TGTGCCAGCAGCCCCGGACCGCTGAACACTGAAGCTTTCTTT. It specifies CASSPGPLNTEAFF. The gene calls are TRBV11-3 and TRBJ1-1; no reliable D call. V was clipped by 5 bases and J by 0 bases, with 10 bases between them. The germline V gene encodes CDR1 SGHNT and CDR2 YENEEA. The CDR3 is 14 residues long.

This clone appeared a few times. The V gene is TRBV6-2 or TRBV6-3, the J gene TRBJ1-2, with TRBD1 matching over 8 bases. The germline V gene encodes CDR1 MNHEY and CDR2 SVGEGT. Unmatched junction bases numbered 0, after V lost 2 bases and J lost 4 bases. The CDR3 is 13 amino acids. CDR3 amino acids: CASSYQGAYGYTF. CDR3 DNA sequence: TGTGCCAGCAGTTACCAGGGGGCCTATGGCTACACCTTC.

The V call is TRBV4-3, the J call TRBJ1-2; D not resolved. This CDR3 is 13 amino acids long. Trimming stripped 0 bases from V and 3 bases from J, with 5 bases between. Germline V gives CDR1 LGHNA, CDR2 YSLEER. The CDR3, as DNA: TGCGCCAGCAGCCAAGACAGGTACTATGGCTACACCTTC. This gives the protein CASSQDRYYGYTF.

The V and J genes are TRBV18 and TRBJ1-5; no reliable D call. Trimming shortened V by 3 bases and J by 5 bases, and 8 bases separated the two germline ends. This CDR3 is built from 13 residues. The germline V gene encodes CDR1 KGHSH and CDR2 LQKENI. The CDR3: CASSPAVYQPQHF. CDR3 nucleotide sequence: TGTGCCAGCTCACCGGCAGTGTATCAGCCCCAGCATTTT. Drawing the rest from reference TRBV18 and TRBJ1-5, the complete variable domain is NAGVMQNPRHLVRRRGQEARLRCSPMKGHSHVYWYRQLPEEGLKFMVYLQKENIIDESGMPKERFSAEFPKEGPSILRIQQVVRGDSAAYFCASSPAVYQPQHFGDGTRLSIL.

This chain links TRBV28 with TRBJ2-7; weak D call: TRBD1 (6 bases). The V end lost 5 bases, the J end lost 5 bases, and 22 bases lay between the germline ends. This CDR3 has 16 residues. The germline V gene encodes CDR1 MDHEN and CDR2 SYDVKM. CDR3 coding DNA: TGTGCCAGCAGTCACCGGACAGCCTCCTGGTCGGACGAGCAGTACTTC. It encodes CASSHRTASWSDEQYF.

The chain combines TRBV7-9 with TRBJ1-1; the D is unclear. The V gene lost 5 bases and the J gene lost 7 bases, with 14 bases spanning the gap. The CDR3 length is 13 residues. CDR1 and CDR2 (germline): SEHNR, FQNEAQ (reference sequence). CDR3 loop: CASSPQWRREAFF. The CDR3, as DNA: TGTGCCAGCAGCCCCCAGTGGCGCCGTGAAGCTTTCTTT.

This rearrangement joins TRBV28 to TRBJ1-2; D not resolved. Trimming took 3 bases from V and 4 from J, leaving 6 bases between them. This CDR3 spans 12 amino acids. Germline V gene lookup returns CDR1 MDHEN and CDR2 SYDVKM. CDR3 sequence reads: CASSFGVYGYTF. DNA of the CDR3: TGTGCCAGCAGTTTTGGGGTCTATGGCTACACCTTC.

The J gene is TRBJ1-1, the V gene TRBV28; D gene unclear. In germline, CDR1 is MDHEN, CDR2 SYDVKM. Trimming took off 3 bases at V and 6 bases at J, with 11 bases between the two ends. The CDR3 runs 13 residues. The CDR3 reads CASSFNGVPEAFF. CDR3 bases: TGTGCCAGCAGTTTTAATGGGGTTCCTGAAGCTTTCTTT. Full variable domain (outside the CDR3, taken from reference TRBV28 and TRBJ1-1): DVKVTQSSRYLVKRTGEKVFLECVQDMDHENMFWYRQDPGLGLRLIYFSYDVKMKEKGDIPEGYSVSREKKERFSLILESASTNQTSMYLCASSFNGVPEAFFGQGTRLTVV.

This chain links TRBV2 with TRBJ1-5; the D is unclear. The CDR3 length is 15 residues. Looked up from germline, CDR1 is SNHLY and CDR2 is FYNNEI. Trimming shortened V by 1 base and J by 2 bases, and 9 bases separated the two germline ends. The CDR3: CASSEERVGNQPQHF. In DNA, the CDR3 is TGTGCCAGCAGTGAAGAGCGGGTGGGCAATCAGCCCCAGCATTTT.

This clone was observed a single time. The chain combines TRBV7-3 with TRBJ2-5; no firm D call. There are 13 residues in the CDR3. V gave up 3 bases and J gave up 2 bases, with 7 bases separating them. Germline CDR1 SGHTA, CDR2 FQGTGA. Written as DNA, the CDR3 is TGTGCCAGCAGCTTGGGTAAACAAGAGACCCAGTACTTC. As protein: CASSLGKQETQYF.

With regard to this clone: Mismatch with germline at one junction end may stem from a read error. This chain connects TRBV7-9 to TRBJ1-4; D not resolved. The germline gives CDR1 SEHNR, CDR2 FQNEAQ (reference sequence). CDR3 size: 13 residues. CDR3: CASSLITSDAGIF. CDR3 bases: TGTGCCAGCAGCTTAATTACGTCCGATGCCGGAATTTTT.